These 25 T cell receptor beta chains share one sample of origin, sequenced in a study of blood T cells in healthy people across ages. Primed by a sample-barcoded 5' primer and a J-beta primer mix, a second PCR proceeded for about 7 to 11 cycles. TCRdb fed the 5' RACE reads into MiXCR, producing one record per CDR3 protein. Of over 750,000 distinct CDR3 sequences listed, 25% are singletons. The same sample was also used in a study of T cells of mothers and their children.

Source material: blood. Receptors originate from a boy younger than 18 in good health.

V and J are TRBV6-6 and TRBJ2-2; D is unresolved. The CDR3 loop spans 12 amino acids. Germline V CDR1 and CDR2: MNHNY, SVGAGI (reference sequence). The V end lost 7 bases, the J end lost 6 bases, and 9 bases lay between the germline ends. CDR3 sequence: CASTSVSGELFF. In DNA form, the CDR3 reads TGTGCCAGCACCAGTGTGTCCGGGGAGCTGTTTTTT.

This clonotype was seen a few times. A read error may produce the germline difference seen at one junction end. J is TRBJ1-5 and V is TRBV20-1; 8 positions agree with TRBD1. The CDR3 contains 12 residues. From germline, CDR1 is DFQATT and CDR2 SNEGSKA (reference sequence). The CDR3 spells CSARVGTGPPHF. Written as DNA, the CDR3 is TGCAGTGCCAGAGTAGGGACAGGACCACCGCATTTT.

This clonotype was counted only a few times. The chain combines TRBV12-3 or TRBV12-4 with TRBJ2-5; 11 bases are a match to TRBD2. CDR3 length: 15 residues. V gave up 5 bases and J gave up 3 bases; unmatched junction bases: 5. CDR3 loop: CASSPTSGGKETQYF. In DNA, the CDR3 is TGTGCCAGCAGTCCTACTAGCGGGGGTAAAGAGACCCAGTACTTC.

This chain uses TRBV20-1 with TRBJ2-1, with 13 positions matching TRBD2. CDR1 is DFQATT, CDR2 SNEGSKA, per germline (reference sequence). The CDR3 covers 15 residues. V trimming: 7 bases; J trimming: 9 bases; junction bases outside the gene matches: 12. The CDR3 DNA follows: TGCAGTGTCCTGCCCACTAGCGGGGGGGCGAGTGAGCAGTTCTTC. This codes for CSVLPTSGGASEQFF.

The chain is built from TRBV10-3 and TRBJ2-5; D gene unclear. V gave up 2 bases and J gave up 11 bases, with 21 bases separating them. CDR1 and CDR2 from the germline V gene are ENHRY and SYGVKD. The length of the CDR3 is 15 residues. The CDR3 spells CAISETAAVSGEQYF. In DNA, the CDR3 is TGTGCCATCAGTGAGACGGCAGCCGTCTCCGGAGAGCAGTACTTC.

The CDR3 coding sequence is TGCAGTGCTCCCGGACTAGCGGGAAGGGGGGAAAATGAGCAGTTCTTC. It yields the protein CSAPGLAGRGENEQFF. The chain joins TRBV20-1 to TRBJ2-1, with 12 nucleotides matching TRBD2. Trimming removed 5 bases from V and 7 bases from J; junction bases left unmatched: 12. The CDR3 consists of 16 residues. Germline V gene sequence: CDR1 DFQATT, CDR2 SNEGSKA (reference sequence).

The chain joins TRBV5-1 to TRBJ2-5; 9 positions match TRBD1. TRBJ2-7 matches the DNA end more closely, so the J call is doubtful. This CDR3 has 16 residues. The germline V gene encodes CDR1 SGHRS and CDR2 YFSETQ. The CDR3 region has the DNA TGCGCCAGCAGCTTAGGAGGGACAGGGAACTACTACGAGCAGTACTTC. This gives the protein CASSLGGTGNYYEQYF.

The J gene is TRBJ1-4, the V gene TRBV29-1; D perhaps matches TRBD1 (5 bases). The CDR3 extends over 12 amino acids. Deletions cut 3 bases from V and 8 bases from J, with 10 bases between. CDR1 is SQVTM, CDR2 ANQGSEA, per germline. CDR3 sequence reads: CSVELGTEKLFF. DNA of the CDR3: TGCAGCGTTGAGCTGGGGACCGAAAAACTGTTTTTT.

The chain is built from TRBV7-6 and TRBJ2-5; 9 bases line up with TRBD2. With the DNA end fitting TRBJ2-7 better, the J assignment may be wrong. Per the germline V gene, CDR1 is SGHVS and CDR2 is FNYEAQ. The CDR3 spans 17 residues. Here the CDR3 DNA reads TGTGCCAGCAGCCCTAGCCCTGTTGGCGGGGGGGCGTACGAGCAGTACTTC. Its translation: CASSPSPVGGGAYEQYF.

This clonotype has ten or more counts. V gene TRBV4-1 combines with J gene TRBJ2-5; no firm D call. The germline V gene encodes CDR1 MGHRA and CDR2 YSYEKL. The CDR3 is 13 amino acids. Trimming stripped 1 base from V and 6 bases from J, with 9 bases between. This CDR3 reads CASSQGLDKTQYF. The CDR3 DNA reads TGCGCCAGCAGCCAAGGCCTCGACAAGACCCAGTACTTC.

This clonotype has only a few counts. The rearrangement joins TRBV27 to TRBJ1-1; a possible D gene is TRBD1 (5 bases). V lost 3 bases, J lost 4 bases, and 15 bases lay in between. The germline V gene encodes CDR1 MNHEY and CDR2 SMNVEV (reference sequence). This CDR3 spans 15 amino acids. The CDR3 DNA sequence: TGTGCCAGCAGTTTGTCTGGGGGAGACGGCACTGAAGCTTTCTTT. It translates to CASSLSGGDGTEAFF.

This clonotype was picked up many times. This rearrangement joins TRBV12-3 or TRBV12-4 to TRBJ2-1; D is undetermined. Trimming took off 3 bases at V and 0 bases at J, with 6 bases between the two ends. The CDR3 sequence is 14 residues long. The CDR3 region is CASSLPPSYNEQFF. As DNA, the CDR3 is TGTGCCAGCAGTTTGCCCCCCTCCTACAATGAGCAGTTCTTC.

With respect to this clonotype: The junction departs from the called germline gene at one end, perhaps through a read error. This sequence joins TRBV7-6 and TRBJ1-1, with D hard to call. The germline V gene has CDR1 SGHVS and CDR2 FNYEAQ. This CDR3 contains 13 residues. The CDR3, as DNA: TGTGCCAGCAGCCTGTCGGGGAACACTGAAACTTTCTTT. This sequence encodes CASSLSGNTETFF.

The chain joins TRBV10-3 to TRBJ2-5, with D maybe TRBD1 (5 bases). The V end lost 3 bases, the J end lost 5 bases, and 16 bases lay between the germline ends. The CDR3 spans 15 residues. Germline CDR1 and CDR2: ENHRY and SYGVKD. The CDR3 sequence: CAISDGQGKLETQYF. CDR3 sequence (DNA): TGTGCCATCAGTGACGGCCAGGGTAAATTGGAGACCCAGTACTTC.

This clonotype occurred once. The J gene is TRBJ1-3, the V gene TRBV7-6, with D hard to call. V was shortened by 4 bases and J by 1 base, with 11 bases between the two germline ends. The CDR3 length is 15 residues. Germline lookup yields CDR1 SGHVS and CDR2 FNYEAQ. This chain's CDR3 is CASSSGLQSGNTIYF. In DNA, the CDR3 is TGTGCCAGCAGCTCAGGACTCCAGTCTGGAAACACCATATATTTT.

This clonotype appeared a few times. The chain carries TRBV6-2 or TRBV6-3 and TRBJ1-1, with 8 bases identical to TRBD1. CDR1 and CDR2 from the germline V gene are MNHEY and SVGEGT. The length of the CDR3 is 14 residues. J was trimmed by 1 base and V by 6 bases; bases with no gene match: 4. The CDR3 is CASSNDRGNTEAFF. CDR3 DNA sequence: TGTGCCAGCAGCAACGACAGGGGGAACACTGAAGCTTTCTTT.

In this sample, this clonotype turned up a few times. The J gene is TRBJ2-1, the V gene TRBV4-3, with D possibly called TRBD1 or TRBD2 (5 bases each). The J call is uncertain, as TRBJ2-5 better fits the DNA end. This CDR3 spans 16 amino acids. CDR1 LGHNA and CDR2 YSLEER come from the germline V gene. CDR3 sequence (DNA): TGCGCCAGCAGCCAAGATAGGACACTGGGAGAGGAGACCCAGTACTTC. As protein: CASSQDRTLGEETQYF.

Here the CDR3 DNA reads TGTGCCAGCAGCTTAATAATCGCGTCGCACTATGGCTACACCTTC. Encoded protein: CASSLIIASHYGYTF. This chain joins TRBV7-9 and TRBJ1-2, with D unresolved. The CDR3 is 15 amino acids. The V end lost 2 bases, the J end lost 3 bases, and 13 bases lay between the germline ends. Germline CDR1 SEHNR, CDR2 FQNEAQ (reference sequence).

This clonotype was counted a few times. CDR3 DNA sequence: TGTGCCAGCAGCCAAGATCTGCAGACCCAGTACTTC. Its translation: CASSQDLQTQYF. This rearrangement joins TRBV3-1 to TRBJ2-5; D unresolved. This CDR3 has 12 residues. Germline assignment: CDR1 LGHDT and CDR2 YNNKEL (reference sequence). V lost 0 bases and J 6 bases, leaving 5 bases between the germline ends.

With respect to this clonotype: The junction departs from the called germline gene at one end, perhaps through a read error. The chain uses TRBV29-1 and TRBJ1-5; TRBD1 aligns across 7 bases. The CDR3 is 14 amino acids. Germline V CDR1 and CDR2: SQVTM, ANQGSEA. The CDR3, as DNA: TGCAGCGCTGTACTGACAGGGTTAAATCAGCCCCTGCATTTT. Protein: CSAVLTGLNQPLHF.

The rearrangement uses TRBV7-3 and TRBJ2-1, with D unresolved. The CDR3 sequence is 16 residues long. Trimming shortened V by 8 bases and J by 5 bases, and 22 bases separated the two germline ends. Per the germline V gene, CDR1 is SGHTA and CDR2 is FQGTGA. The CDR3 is CASSSPGRKENNEQFF. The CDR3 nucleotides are TGTGCCAGCTCCTCCCCCGGACGAAAAGAAAACAATGAGCAGTTCTTC.

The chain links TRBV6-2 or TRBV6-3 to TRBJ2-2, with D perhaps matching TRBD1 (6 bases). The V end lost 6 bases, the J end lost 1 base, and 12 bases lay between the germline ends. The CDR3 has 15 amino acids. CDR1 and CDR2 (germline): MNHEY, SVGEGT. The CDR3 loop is CASRARDKNTGELFF. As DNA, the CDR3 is TGTGCCAGCAGAGCAAGGGACAAGAACACCGGGGAGCTGTTTTTT.

The CDR3 protein is CASRGSGLQETQYF. In nucleotides, the CDR3 is TGTGCCAGCAGGGGTAGCGGGCTTCAAGAGACCCAGTACTTC. The chain employs TRBV21-1 and TRBJ2-5; TRBD2 reflects the table's D call only, with no check against the DNA. TRBV21-1 is labeled a pseudogene. This CDR3 contains 14 residues.

Here the CDR3 DNA reads TGTGCCAGCAGTCGAGCGGGGGACAATGAGCAGTTCTTC. This gives the protein CASSRAGDNEQFF. The chain recombines TRBV6-4 with TRBJ2-1, with TRBD2 matching over 8 bases. The germline V gene has CDR1 MRHNA and CDR2 SNTAGT. V lost 5 bases and J lost 5; bases outside the gene matches: 2. The CDR3 is made up of 13 amino acids.

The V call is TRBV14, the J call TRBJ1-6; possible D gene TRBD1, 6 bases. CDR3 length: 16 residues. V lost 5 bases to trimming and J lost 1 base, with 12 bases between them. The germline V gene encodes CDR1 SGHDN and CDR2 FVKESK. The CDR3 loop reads CASSSRGPSYNSPLHF. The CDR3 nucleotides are TGTGCCAGCAGCTCCCGGGGGCCTTCCTATAATTCACCCCTCCACTTT.